The clone carrying this T cell receptor (beta chain) was counted ten times or more. Its antigen is not identified. These data belong to a study of T cells in Graves' hyperthyroidism and ophthalmopathy. Study-wide results and caveats: Among thyroid clonotypes expanded above 0.001, most also appeared in blood.

The study defined stable Graves' hyperthyroidism as no ophthalmopathy progression within 18 months. RNA transcripts provided the source from which TCR beta CDR3 regions were amplified. The HTBI primer set drove a first-round RT-PCR of the TCR CDR3. TCRdb re-derived calls from the multiplex PCR reads in MiXCR, one entry per CDR3 protein. The sample consists of some 560,000 distinct CDR3 sequences, around 14% of them appearing once. There are 15 residues in the CDR3. Germline assignment: CDR1 DFQATT and CDR2 SNEGSKA (reference sequence). Trimming cost V 3 bases and J 1 base, with 14 bases left between them.

This TCR was sampled from a woman aged 30 to 39 with Graves' hyperthyroidism. The chain uses TRBV20-1 and TRBJ2-3; D is ambiguous. Sequencing was done on a sample of blood. The CDR3 coding sequence is TGCAGTGCTAGCCATAGCAGCCCAGGCACAGATACGCAGTATTTT. Translation: CSASHSSPGTDTQYF.